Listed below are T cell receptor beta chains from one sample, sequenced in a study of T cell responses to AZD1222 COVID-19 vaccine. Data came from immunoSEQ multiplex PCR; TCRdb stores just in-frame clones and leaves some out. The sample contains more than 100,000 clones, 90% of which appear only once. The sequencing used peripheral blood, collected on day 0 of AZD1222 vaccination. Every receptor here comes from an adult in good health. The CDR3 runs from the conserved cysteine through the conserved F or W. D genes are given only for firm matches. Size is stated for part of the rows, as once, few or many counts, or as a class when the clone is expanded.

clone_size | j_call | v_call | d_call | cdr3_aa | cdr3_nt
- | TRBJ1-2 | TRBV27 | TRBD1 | CASSPQGEGDGYTF | TGTGCCAGCAGTCCTCAGGGGGAAGGGGATGGCTACACCTTC
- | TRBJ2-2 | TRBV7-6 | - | CASSLGTRGYTGELFF | TGTGCCAGCAGCTTGGGGACCAGGGGATACACCGGGGAGCTGTTTTTT
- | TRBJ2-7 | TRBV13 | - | CASSFQTGYEQYF | TGTGCCAGCAGCTTTCAGACAGGCTACGAGCAGTACTTC
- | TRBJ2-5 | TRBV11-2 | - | CASGFWSQETQYF | TGTGCCAGCGGATTTTGGAGCCAAGAGACCCAGTACTTC
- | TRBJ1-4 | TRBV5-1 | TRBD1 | CASSITGTGAWGLFF | TGCGCCAGCAGCATAACCGGGACAGGGGCCTGGGGACTGTTTTTT
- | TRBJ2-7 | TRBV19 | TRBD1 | CASSTGIVSEQYF | TGTGCCAGCTCGACAGGGATCGTTTCCGAGCAGTACTTC
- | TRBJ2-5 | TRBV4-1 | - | CASSQDHTGTPIQETQYF | TGCGCCAGCAGCCAAGACCACACCGGGACTCCGATTCAAGAGACCCAGTACTTC
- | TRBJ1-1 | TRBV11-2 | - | CASSLMQPRMNTEAFF | TGTGCCAGCAGCTTAATGCAGCCCCGAATGAACACTGAAGCTTTCTTT
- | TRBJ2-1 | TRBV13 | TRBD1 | CASSRQGAPNEQFF | TGTGCCAGCAGCCGACAGGGGGCGCCAAATGAGCAGTTCTTC
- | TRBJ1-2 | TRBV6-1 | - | CASSELGSFGGYGYTF | TGTGCCAGCAGTGAACTCGGCAGCTTCGGGGGCTATGGCTACACCTTC
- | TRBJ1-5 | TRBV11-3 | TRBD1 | CASSSLRDSRHQPQHF | TGTGCCAGCAGCTCACTGCGGGACAGCCGTCATCAGCCCCAGCATTTT
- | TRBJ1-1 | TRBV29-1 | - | CSVAEYTEAFF | TGCAGCGTGGCAGAGTACACTGAAGCTTTCTTT
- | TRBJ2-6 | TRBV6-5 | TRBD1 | CASSYPAGGTNVLTF | TGTGCCAGCAGTTACCCGGCAGGGGGAACCAACGTCCTGACTTTC
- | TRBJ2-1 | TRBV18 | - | CASSQDLSSYNEQFF | TGTGCCAGCTCACAGGACCTTAGCTCCTACAATGAGCAGTTCTTC
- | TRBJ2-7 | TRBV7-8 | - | CASSDHPGTPYEQYF | TGTGCCAGCAGCGACCATCCCGGGACACCCTACGAGCAGTACTTC
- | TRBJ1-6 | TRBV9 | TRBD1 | CASSVGWGQGAESPLHF | TGTGCCAGCAGCGTAGGTTGGGGACAGGGGGCGGAATCACCCCTCCACTTT
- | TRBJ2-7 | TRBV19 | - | CATSLKTGTYEQYF | TGTGCCACCTCGTTAAAGACAGGGACTTACGAGCAGTACTTC
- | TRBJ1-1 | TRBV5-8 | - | CASSLDTGGMNTEAFF | TGTGCCAGCAGCTTGGATACAGGAGGAATGAACACTGAAGCTTTCTTT
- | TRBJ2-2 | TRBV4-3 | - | CASSQSFGYTGELFF | TGCGCCAGCAGCCAATCCTTCGGGTACACCGGGGAGCTGTTTTTT
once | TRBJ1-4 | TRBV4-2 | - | CASSIKGGINEKLFF | TGTGCCAGCAGCATTAAGGGGGGAATAAATGAAAAACTGTTTTTT
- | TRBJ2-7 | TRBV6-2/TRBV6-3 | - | CASSYWGDSRAIEQYF | TGTGCCAGCAGTTACTGGGGTGACTCGAGGGCAATCGAGCAGTACTTC
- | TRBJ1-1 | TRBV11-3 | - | CASSLKHGGEAFF | TGTGCCAGCAGCTTAAAGCACGGGGGGGAAGCTTTCTTT
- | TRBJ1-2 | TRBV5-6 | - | CASSSGGPYGYTF | TGTGCCAGCAGCTCGGGCGGCCCCTATGGCTACACCTTC
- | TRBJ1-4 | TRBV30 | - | CAWTSGGAMAANEKLFF | TGTGCCTGGACCTCAGGCGGGGCCATGGCCGCTAATGAAAAACTGTTTTTT
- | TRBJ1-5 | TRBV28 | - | CASSFPGGLRSNQPQHF | TGTGCCAGCAGTTTTCCGGGAGGCTTAAGAAGCAATCAGCCCCAGCATTTT
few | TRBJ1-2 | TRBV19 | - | CASTNRVGNYGYTF | TGTGCCAGTACCAACAGGGTAGGGAACTATGGCTACACCTTC
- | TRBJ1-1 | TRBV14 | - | CASSGIGGLWLDTEAFF | TGTGCCAGCAGCGGGATAGGGGGGCTCTGGTTAGACACTGAAGCTTTCTTT
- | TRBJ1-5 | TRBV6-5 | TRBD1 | CASRPGQANQPQHF | TGTGCCAGCAGGCCGGGACAGGCAAATCAGCCCCAGCATTTT
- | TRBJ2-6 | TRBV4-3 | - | CASSQAAWPGANVLTF | TGCGCCAGCAGCCAAGCTGCGTGGCCTGGGGCCAACGTCCTGACTTTC
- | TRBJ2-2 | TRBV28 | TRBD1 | CASSLGQGVAGELFF | TGTGCCAGCAGCCTGGGACAGGGGGTTGCCGGGGAGCTGTTTTTT
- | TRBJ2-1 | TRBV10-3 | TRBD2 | CAISEAGGVNNEQFF | TGTGCCATCAGTGAGGCGGGAGGTGTCAACAATGAGCAGTTCTTC
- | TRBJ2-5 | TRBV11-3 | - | CASRPGSEETQYF | TGTGCCAGCAGGCCGGGCAGTGAAGAGACCCAGTACTTC
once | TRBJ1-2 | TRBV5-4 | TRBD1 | CASSLGDRTNYGYTF | TGTGCCAGCAGCTTGGGGGACAGAACTAACTATGGCTACACCTTC
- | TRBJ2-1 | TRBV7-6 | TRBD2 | CASSLYLPSGGGAYNEQFF | TGTGCCAGCAGCTTATACCTCCCTAGTGGCGGGGGAGCCTACAATGAGCAGTTCTTC
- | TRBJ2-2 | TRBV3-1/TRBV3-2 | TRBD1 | CASRGTGVPPGGELFF | TGTGCCAGCAGGGGAACAGGGGTGCCTCCGGGTGGGGAGCTGTTTTTT
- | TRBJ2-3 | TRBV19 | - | CASSIGGGPDTQYF | TGTGCCAGTAGTATTGGGGGGGGCCCAGATACGCAGTATTTT
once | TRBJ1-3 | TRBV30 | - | CAWSRDILSGNTIYF | TGTGCCTGGAGCCGGGACATTCTCTCTGGAAACACCATATATTTT
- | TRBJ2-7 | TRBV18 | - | CASSPPGAGEQYF | TGTGCCAGCTCACCACCAGGGGCAGGGGAGCAGTACTTC
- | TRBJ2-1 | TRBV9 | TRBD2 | CASSVEGAGASYNEQFF | TGTGCCAGCAGCGTAGAAGGAGCGGGGGCGAGCTACAATGAGCAGTTCTTC
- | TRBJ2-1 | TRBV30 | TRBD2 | CAWKPSGPAREQFF | TGTGCCTGGAAGCCTAGCGGGCCCGCCAGGGAGCAGTTCTTC
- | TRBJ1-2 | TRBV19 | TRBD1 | CASSRETGWYGYTF | TGTGCCAGTAGTAGAGAGACAGGGTGGTATGGCTACACCTTC
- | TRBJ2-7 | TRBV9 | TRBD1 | CASSPQAGTASYEQYF | TGTGCCAGCAGCCCCCAGGCCGGGACAGCCTCCTACGAGCAGTACTTC
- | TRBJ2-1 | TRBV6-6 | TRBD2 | CASSLPTSGSVIGDEQFF | TGTGCCAGCAGTCTCCCGACTAGCGGGAGTGTAATCGGGGATGAGCAGTTCTTC
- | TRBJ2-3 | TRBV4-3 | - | CASSQLGGGATDTQYF | TGCGCCAGCAGCCAATTGGGGGGGGGCGCAACAGATACGCAGTATTTT
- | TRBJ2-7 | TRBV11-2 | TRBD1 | CASSLSGSGGGFSYEQYF | TGTGCCAGCAGCTTAAGCGGGTCAGGGGGCGGTTTTTCCTACGAGCAGTACTTC
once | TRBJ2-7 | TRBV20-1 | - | CSAASPYEQYF | TGCAGTGCTGCGTCCCCCTACGAGCAGTACTTC
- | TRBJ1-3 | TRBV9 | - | CASSVEGFQTNTIYF | TGTGCCAGCAGCGTAGAGGGGTTCCAGACAAACACCATATATTTT
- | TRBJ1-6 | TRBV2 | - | CASGDPIQHNSPLHF | TGTGCCAGCGGGGACCCCATACAGCATAATTCACCCCTCCACTTT
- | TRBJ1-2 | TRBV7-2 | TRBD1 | CASSWDRANYGYTF | TGTGCCAGCAGCTGGGACAGGGCGAACTATGGCTACACCTTC